Listed here are 10 T cell receptor beta chains from one sample, sequenced in a study of cytomegalovirus exposure and HLA in healthy donors. Assay used: immunoSEQ multiplex PCR; TCRdb lists only in-frame clones, some missing. Of roughly 100,000 clones listed, roughly 86% are singletons. Sequenced input: PBMCs. Source of these receptors: a woman aged 18-35 years in good health and CMV-seropositive.

Only one count was recorded for this clone. The CDR3 DNA sequence: TGTGCCAGTAGTGTGACTCCTTCGAGCTCCTACGAGCAGTACTTC. Translating it yields CASSVTPSSSYEQYF. This chain joins TRBV19 and TRBJ2-7; D gene unclear. Trimming removed 5 bases from V and 0 bases from J, with 14 bases in between. CDR3 length: 15 amino acids. Germline loops: CDR1 LNHDA, CDR2 SQIVND (reference sequence).

The chain uses TRBV30 and TRBJ1-5; D perhaps matches TRBD1 (6 bases). Trimming cost V 3 bases and J 1 base, with 13 bases left between them. Germline values: CDR1 GTSNPN, CDR2 SVGIG (reference sequence). The CDR3 extends over 15 amino acids. This chain's CDR3 is CAWSVGQTSNQPQHF. CDR3 nucleotides: TGTGCCTGGAGCGTCGGACAGACGAGCAATCAGCCCCAGCATTTT.

This clone was counted a single time. The sample holds other DNA sequences that translate to the same CDR3. V usage is TRBV4-1 and J usage is TRBJ2-7; 7 bases fit TRBD1. Germline CDR1 reads MGHRA; CDR2 reads YSYEKL. The CDR3 consists of 15 residues. With V trimmed by 1 base and J by 1 base, 4 bases remained unmatched. The CDR3 loop is CASSQGQGVSYEQYF. The CDR3, as DNA: TGCGCCAGCAGCCAAGGGCAGGGGGTATCCTACGAGCAGTACTTC.

The chain recombines TRBV27 with TRBJ2-7, with TRBD2 as a possible D gene (5 bases). From germline, CDR1 is MNHEY and CDR2 SMNVEV (reference sequence). Deletions cut 4 bases from V and 0 bases from J, with 10 bases between. This CDR3 region has 14 residues. The CDR3 spells CASSYRESSYEQYF. The CDR3 nucleotides are TGTGCCAGCAGTTATCGGGAAAGCTCCTACGAGCAGTACTTC.

V usage is TRBV7-3 and J usage is TRBJ2-2; 10 bases are shared with TRBD1. The germline V gene has CDR1 SGHTA and CDR2 FQGTGA. J gave up 4 bases and V 9 bases, and 8 bases lay outside the gene matches. The CDR3 runs 15 residues. CDR3 sequence reads: CASLTGGAGTGELFF. The CDR3 nucleotides are TGTGCCAGTCTGACAGGGGGCGCGGGCACCGGGGAGCTGTTTTTT.

The chain combines TRBV12-5 with TRBJ2-7; 13 bases fit TRBD2. The length of the CDR3 is 17 residues. V lost 2 bases to trimming and J lost 4 bases; unmatched junction nucleotides: 8. Looked up from germline, CDR1 is LGHNT and CDR2 is FRNRAP. The chain's CDR3 is CASGLNPWTSGSYEQYF. For the CDR3, the DNA is TGTGCTAGTGGTTTGAATCCTTGGACTAGCGGGAGTTACGAGCAGTACTTC.

The V call is TRBV5-1, the J call TRBJ2-1; 9 nucleotides match TRBD2. From germline, CDR1 is SGHRS and CDR2 YFSETQ. Germline trimming cut 5 bases from V and 5 bases from J; bases unmatched to any gene: 11. The CDR3 contains 16 residues. Here the CDR3 DNA reads TGCGCCAGCAGTCTGGGGACGGGACTAGCCCACAATGAGCAGTTCTTC. Translating gives CASSLGTGLAHNEQFF.

V is TRBV28 and J is TRBJ2-7, with 11 bases that match TRBD2. The germline V gene encodes CDR1 MDHEN and CDR2 SYDVKM. This CDR3 is built from 15 residues. V lost 4 bases and J lost 3; bases outside the gene matches: 5. The DNA for the CDR3 is TGTGCCAGCAGTTACGACGGGACTAGCGGCTACGAGCAGTACTTC. It translates to CASSYDGTSGYEQYF.

The rearrangement joins TRBV6-5 to TRBJ1-1; TRBD1 is a possible D gene (5 bases). The CDR3 sequence is 13 residues long. Trimming took off 10 bases at V and 2 bases at J, with 14 bases between the two ends. Germline V gene lookup returns CDR1 MNHEY and CDR2 SVGAGI. The CDR3 loop reads CATRRGTNTEAFF. In nucleotides, the CDR3 is TGTGCCACCCGCCGGGGGACCAACACTGAAGCTTTCTTT.

DNA for the CDR3: TGTGCCAGCAGCTTAGAAAGGGGCGAAAAACTGTTTTTT. It codes for CASSLERGEKLFF. The V and J genes are TRBV7-9 and TRBJ1-4; maybe TRBD1 (5 bases). Germline CDR1 and CDR2: SEHNR and FQNEAQ (reference sequence). Trimming stripped 1 base from V and 8 bases from J, with 8 bases between. The CDR3 runs 13 residues.